This record covers a single T cell receptor beta chain. Its antigen is currently unknown. This sample is drawn from a study of cytomegalovirus exposure and HLA in healthy donors. 60 Vbeta and 13 Jbeta primers were used in PCR. This table comes from immunoSEQ multiplex PCR, and its TCRdb copy is limited to in-frame clones, with some not included. The sample contains 150,000 to 200,000 clones, around 84% of which appear only once. The CDR3 contains 15 residues. The V gene's germline CDR1 is SGHNT and CDR2 YYREEE (reference sequence). Losses at the gene ends were 1 base for V and 2 bases for J; bases not matched to a gene: 3. Whole-study results and caveats: Association with HLA alleles at 0.05 false discovery rate was found for 15,000 to 20,000 TCR beta sequences in a later analysis. Some public TCRs appeared in many individuals, while most sequences were rare.

V is TRBV5-4 and J is TRBJ2-5; 9 bases align to TRBD2. The TCR was taken from a man younger than 35 in good health and CMV-seropositive. Sequencing was done on a sample of PBMCs. As DNA, the CDR3 is TGTGCCAGCAGCTTGTATAGCGGGGGACAAGAGACCCAGTACTTC. It encodes CASSLYSGGQETQYF.